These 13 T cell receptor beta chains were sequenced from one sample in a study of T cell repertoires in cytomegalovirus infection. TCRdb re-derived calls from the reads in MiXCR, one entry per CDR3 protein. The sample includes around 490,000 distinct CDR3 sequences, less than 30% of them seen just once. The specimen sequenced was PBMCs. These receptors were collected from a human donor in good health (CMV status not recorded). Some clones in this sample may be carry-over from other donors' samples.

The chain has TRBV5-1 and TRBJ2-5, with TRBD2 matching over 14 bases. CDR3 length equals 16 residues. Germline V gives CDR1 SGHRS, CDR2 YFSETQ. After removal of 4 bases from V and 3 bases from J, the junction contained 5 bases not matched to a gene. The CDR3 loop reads CASSGTSGRLEETQYF. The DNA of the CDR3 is TGCGCCAGCAGCGGGACTAGCGGGAGATTGGAAGAGACCCAGTACTTC.

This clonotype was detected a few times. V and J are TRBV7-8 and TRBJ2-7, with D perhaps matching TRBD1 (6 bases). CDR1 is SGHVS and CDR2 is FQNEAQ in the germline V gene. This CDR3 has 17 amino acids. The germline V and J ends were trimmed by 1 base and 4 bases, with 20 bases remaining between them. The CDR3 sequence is CASSLEGVSANSYEQYV. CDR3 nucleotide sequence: TGTGCCAGCAGCTTAGAGGGGGTATCAGCCAATTCGTACGAGCAGTACGTC.

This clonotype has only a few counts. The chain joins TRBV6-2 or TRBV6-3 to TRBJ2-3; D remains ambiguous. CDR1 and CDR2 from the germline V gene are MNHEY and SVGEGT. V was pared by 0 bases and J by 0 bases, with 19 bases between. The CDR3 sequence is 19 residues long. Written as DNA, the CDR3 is TGTGCCAGCAGTTACTCCGGCCTCCAGCTACCGTCTAGCACAGATACGCAGTATTTT. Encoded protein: CASSYSGLQLPSSTDTQYF.

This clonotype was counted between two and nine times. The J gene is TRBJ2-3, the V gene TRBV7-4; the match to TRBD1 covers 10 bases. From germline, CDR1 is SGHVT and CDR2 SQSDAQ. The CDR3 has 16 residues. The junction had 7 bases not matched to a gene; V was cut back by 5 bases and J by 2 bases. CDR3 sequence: CASSADRGSITDTQYF. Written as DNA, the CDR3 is TGTGCCAGCAGCGCGGACAGGGGGTCTATCACAGATACGCAGTATTTT.

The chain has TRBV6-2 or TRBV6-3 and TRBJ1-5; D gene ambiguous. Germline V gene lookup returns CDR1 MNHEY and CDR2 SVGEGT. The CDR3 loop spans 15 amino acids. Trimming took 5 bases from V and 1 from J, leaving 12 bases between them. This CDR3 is CASSRRAISNQPQHF. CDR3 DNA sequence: TGTGCCAGCAGTCGACGGGCTATCAGCAATCAGCCCCAGCATTTT.

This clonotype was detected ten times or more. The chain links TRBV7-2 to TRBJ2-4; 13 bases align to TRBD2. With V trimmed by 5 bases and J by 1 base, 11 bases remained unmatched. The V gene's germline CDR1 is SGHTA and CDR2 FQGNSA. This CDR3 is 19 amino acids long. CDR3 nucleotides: TGTGCCAGCAGCGCCTTCACTAGCGGGAGGGGGGGGGCCAAAAACATTCAGTACTTC. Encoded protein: CASSAFTSGRGGAKNIQYF.

The CDR3 nucleotides are TGTGCCAGCAGTTATGCCCTTCGAGATACGCAGTATTTT. Protein product: CASSYALRDTQYF. The V and J genes are TRBV6-5 and TRBJ2-3, with D unclear. CDR3 length: 13 amino acids. The germline V gene encodes CDR1 MNHEY and CDR2 SVGAGI. Trimming pared 3 bases from V and 5 bases from J, leaving 9 bases between.

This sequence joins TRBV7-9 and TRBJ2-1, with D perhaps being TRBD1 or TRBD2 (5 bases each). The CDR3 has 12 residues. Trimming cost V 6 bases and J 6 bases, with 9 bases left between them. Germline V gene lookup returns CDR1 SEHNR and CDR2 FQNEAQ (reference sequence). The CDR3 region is CASRRDLNEQFF. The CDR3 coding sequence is TGTGCCAGCAGACGGGACCTCAATGAGCAGTTCTTC.

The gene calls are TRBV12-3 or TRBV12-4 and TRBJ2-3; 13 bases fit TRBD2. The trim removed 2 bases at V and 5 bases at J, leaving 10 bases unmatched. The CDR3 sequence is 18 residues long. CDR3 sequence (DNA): TGTGCCAGCAGTTTAAAGGTCGGACTAGCGGGAGTGGTAGATACGCAGTATTTT. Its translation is CASSLKVGLAGVVDTQYF.

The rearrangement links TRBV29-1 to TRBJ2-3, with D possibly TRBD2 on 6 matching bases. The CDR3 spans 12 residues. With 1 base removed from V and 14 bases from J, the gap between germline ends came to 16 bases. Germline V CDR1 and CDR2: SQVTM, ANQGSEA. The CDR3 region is CSVEAPGAGWYF. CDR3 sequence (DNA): TGCAGCGTTGAAGCTCCGGGAGCAGGGTGGTATTTT.

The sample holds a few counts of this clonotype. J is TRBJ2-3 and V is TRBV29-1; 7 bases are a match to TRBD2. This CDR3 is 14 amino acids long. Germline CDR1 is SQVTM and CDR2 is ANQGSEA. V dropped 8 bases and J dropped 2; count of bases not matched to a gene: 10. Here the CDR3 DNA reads TGCAGCACCCGAAGGCTAGCGGTCACAGATACGCAGTATTTT. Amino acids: CSTRRLAVTDTQYF.

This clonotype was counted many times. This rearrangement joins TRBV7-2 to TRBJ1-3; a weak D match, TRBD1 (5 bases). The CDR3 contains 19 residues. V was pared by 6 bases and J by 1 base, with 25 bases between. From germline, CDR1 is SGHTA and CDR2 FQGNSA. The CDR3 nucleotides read TGTGCCAGCAGTTATTTCCGGGACGCCAGGCTAAGATCTGGAAACACCATATATTTT. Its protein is CASSYFRDARLRSGNTIYF.

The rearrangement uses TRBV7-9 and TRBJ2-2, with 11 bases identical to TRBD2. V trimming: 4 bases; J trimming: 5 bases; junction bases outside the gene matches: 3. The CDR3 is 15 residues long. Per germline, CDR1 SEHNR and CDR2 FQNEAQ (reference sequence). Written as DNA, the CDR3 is TGTGCCAGCAGCTCACTAGCGGGAGAGACCGGGGAGCTGTTTTTT. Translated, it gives CASSSLAGETGELFF.